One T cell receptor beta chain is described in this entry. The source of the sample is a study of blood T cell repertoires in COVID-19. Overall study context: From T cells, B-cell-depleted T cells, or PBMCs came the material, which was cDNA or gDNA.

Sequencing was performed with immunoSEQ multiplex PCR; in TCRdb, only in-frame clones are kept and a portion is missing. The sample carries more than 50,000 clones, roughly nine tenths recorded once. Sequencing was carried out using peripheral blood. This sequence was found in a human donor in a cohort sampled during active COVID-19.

The CDR3 reads CASSVEPRTSGSSYEQYF. As DNA, the CDR3 is TGTGCCAGCAGCGTAGAGCCTCGGACTAGCGGGAGCTCCTACGAGCAGTACTTC. This chain joins TRBV9 and TRBJ2-7; TRBD2 matches at 13 bases. Germline CDR1 reads SGDLS; CDR2 reads YYNGEE. V dropped 0 bases and J dropped 0; count of bases not matched to a gene: 6. CDR3 length equals 18 residues.